The clone carrying this T cell receptor (beta chain) was counted only a few times. Data came from immunoSEQ multiplex PCR; TCRdb stores just in-frame clones and leaves some out. The sample lists about 2.5 million clones, around 93% occurring once. CDR3 length equals 15 residues. The V gene's germline CDR1 is GTSNPN and CDR2 SVGIG (reference sequence). J lost 3 bases, V lost 2 bases, and 8 bases had no gene match. The sample comes from a study of shared clonotypes between healthy human individuals. The sample consisted of naive CD4+ T cells from PBMCs. The sample's subset: CD45RA+ positively selected. This rearrangement joins TRBV30 to TRBJ1-1; 8 positions agree with TRBD1. The clonotype originates from a man aged 18 to 35 in good health. Some clones in this sample may be carry-over from other donors' samples. The CDR3 loop is CAWSPYRTGHTEAFF. The CDR3 DNA reads as TGTGCCTGGAGTCCTTATCGGACAGGGCACACTGAAGCTTTCTTT.